This is a list of T cell receptor beta chains from one sample in a study of blood T cell repertoires in COVID-19. Repertoires were generated with immunoSEQ multiplex PCR, while TCRdb's copy carries only in-frame clones and drops some. Among more than 300,000 clones listed, approximately 89% were seen once. Sequences were obtained from peripheral blood. The receptor source for this set is a woman aged 25 to 39 with COVID-19, enrolled during active disease. Both conserved end residues are part of each CDR3. D genes are given only for firm matches. Size values are once, few and many counts, or a class for expanded clones, and some rows have none.

J: TRBJ2-5
D: TRBD2
size: .
V: TRBV4-1
CDR3: CASSQERQAGGQETQYF
DNA: TGCGCCAGCAGCCAAGAACGCCAAGCGGGGGGGCAAGAGACCCAGTACTTC

J: TRBJ1-5
D: .
size: .
V: TRBV24-1
CDR3: CATQGRASNQPQHF
DNA: TGTGCCACCCAGGGCAGGGCTTCCAATCAGCCCCAGCATTTT

J: TRBJ2-3
D: .
size: .
V: TRBV5-6
CDR3: CASSFEQGSRQYTQYF
DNA: TGTGCCAGCAGCTTTGAACAGGGAAGTCGCCAGTATACGCAGTATTTT

J: TRBJ2-5
D: TRBD2
size: .
V: TRBV6-5
CDR3: CASSLGLAGGYETQYF
DNA: TGTGCCAGCAGTTTAGGTCTAGCGGGGGGGTATGAGACCCAGTACTTC

J: TRBJ1-6
D: .
size: .
V: TRBV25-1
CDR3: CASSEIRGNNSPLHF
DNA: TGTGCCAGCAGTGAAATTAGGGGAAATAATTCACCCCTCCACTTT

J: TRBJ1-1
D: TRBD1
size: .
V: TRBV4-1
CDR3: CASSQVHRGDTEAFF
DNA: TGCGCCAGCAGCCAAGTTCACAGGGGAGACACTGAAGCTTTCTTT

J: TRBJ2-1
D: TRBD1
size: once
V: TRBV7-9
CDR3: CASSLRGTRDRAENEQFF
DNA: TGTGCCAGCAGCTTACGTGGGACCCGGGACAGAGCTGAGAATGAGCAGTTCTTC

J: TRBJ2-1
D: TRBD2
size: .
V: TRBV7-6
CDR3: CASSSDGTSGDTSSSYNEQFF
DNA: TGTGCCAGCAGCTCCGACGGGACTAGCGGGGACACGTCGAGCTCCTACAATGAGCAGTTCTTC

J: TRBJ1-3
D: .
size: .
V: TRBV7-9
CDR3: CASSFEPNSGNTIYF
DNA: TGTGCCAGCAGCTTCGAGCCCAACTCTGGAAACACCATATATTTT

J: TRBJ1-2
D: TRBD1
size: .
V: TRBV27
CDR3: CASAPRPGQGMENYGYTF
DNA: TGTGCCAGCGCCCCCCGACCGGGACAGGGGATGGAGAACTATGGCTACACCTTC

J: TRBJ2-2
D: .
size: .
V: TRBV4-2
CDR3: CASSFRDTGELFF
DNA: TGTGCCAGCAGCTTCAGGGACACCGGGGAGCTGTTTTTT

J: TRBJ1-1
D: .
size: .
V: TRBV5-1
CDR3: CASSPSRRVSTEAFF
DNA: TGCGCCAGCAGTCCGAGTAGGAGGGTTAGCACTGAAGCTTTCTTT

J: TRBJ1-3
D: .
size: .
V: TRBV7-9
CDR3: CASRWDIGRDTIYF
DNA: TGTGCCAGCAGGTGGGACATTGGGAGAGACACCATATATTTT

J: TRBJ1-2
D: .
size: .
V: TRBV9
CDR3: CASSVDMDSPYGYTF
DNA: TGTGCCAGCAGCGTAGACATGGACAGCCCCTATGGCTACACCTTC

J: TRBJ1-4
D: TRBD1
size: .
V: TRBV19
CDR3: CASSTPDRGEKLFF
DNA: TGTGCCAGTAGTACCCCAGACAGGGGTGAAAAACTGTTTTTT

J: TRBJ2-7
D: TRBD1
size: once
V: TRBV6-5
CDR3: CASSYGGTGSYEQYF
DNA: TGTGCCAGCAGTTACGGCGGGACAGGCTCCTACGAGCAGTACTTC

J: TRBJ1-2
D: TRBD1
size: .
V: TRBV4-1
CDR3: CASSLGSQGAWYGYTF
DNA: TGCGCCAGCAGTCTAGGGTCGCAGGGGGCTTGGTATGGCTACACCTTC

J: TRBJ2-7
D: TRBD2
size: .
V: TRBV4-1
CDR3: CASSQGVGRDYEQYF
DNA: TGCGCCAGCAGCCAAGGAGTAGGGAGGGACTACGAGCAGTACTTC

J: TRBJ1-1
D: TRBD1
size: .
V: TRBV7-9
CDR3: CASAPGYGTALPEAFF
DNA: TGTGCCAGCGCCCCTGGGTACGGGACAGCTCTTCCCGAAGCTTTCTTT

J: TRBJ1-2
D: TRBD1
size: .
V: TRBV5-4
CDR3: CASSLVGGRHGYTF
DNA: TGTGCCAGCAGCTTGGTAGGGGGCAGGCATGGCTACACCTTC

J: TRBJ2-6
D: .
size: .
V: TRBV30
CDR3: CAWWGLGRDSDVLTF
DNA: TGTGCCTGGTGGGGCTTGGGCCGTGATTCTGACGTCCTGACTTTC

J: TRBJ1-2
D: TRBD1
size: .
V: TRBV6-5
CDR3: CASSSRDTTGDYGYTF
DNA: TGTGCCAGCAGTTCCAGGGATACAACAGGGGACTATGGCTACACCTTC

J: TRBJ1-3
D: .
size: .
V: TRBV18
CDR3: CASSRTQGENTIYF
DNA: TGTGCCAGCTCACGTACACAGGGAGAAAACACCATATATTTT

J: TRBJ1-4
D: TRBD1
size: .
V: TRBV5-1
CDR3: CASSLVGTGPANEKLFF
DNA: TGCGCCAGCAGCTTGGTCGGGACAGGGCCTGCTAATGAAAAACTGTTTTTT

J: TRBJ2-1
D: .
size: .
V: TRBV6-2/TRBV6-3
CDR3: CASSLTTVGNYNEQFF
DNA: TGTGCCAGCAGTTTAACGACAGTAGGAAACTACAATGAGCAGTTCTTC

J: TRBJ2-5
D: .
size: .
V: TRBV7-9
CDR3: CASSSAKDSQETQYF
DNA: TGTGCCAGCAGCTCAGCAAAGGACTCACAAGAGACCCAGTACTTC

J: TRBJ1-6
D: .
size: once
V: TRBV13
CDR3: CASSPNLSNSPLHF
DNA: TGTGCCAGCAGCCCAAACCTCAGTAATTCACCCCTCCACTTT

J: TRBJ1-2
D: .
size: .
V: TRBV7-8
CDR3: CASSPRAGGYTF
DNA: TGTGCCAGCAGCCCTCGTGCAGGCGGCTACACCTTC

J: TRBJ1-2
D: .
size: .
V: TRBV19
CDR3: CASSTSWGVGGYTF
DNA: TGTGCCAGTAGTACCTCTTGGGGGGTGGGAGGCTACACCTTC

J: TRBJ1-2
D: .
size: once
V: TRBV12-3/TRBV12-4
CDR3: CASTLGGIYGYTF
DNA: TGTGCCAGCACCCTGGGGGGGATCTATGGCTACACCTTC

J: TRBJ2-5
D: .
size: .
V: TRBV28
CDR3: CASSPRGLRGETQYF
DNA: TGTGCCAGCAGTCCCCGCGGCCTCCGCGGAGAGACCCAGTACTTC

J: TRBJ2-1
D: TRBD2
size: .
V: TRBV2
CDR3: CASTPPKLAGAKHNEQFF
DNA: TGTGCCAGCACCCCCCCTAAGCTAGCGGGGGCAAAACACAATGAGCAGTTCTTC

J: TRBJ2-2
D: TRBD1
size: .
V: TRBV7-9
CDR3: CASSRRDKGQGYTGELFF
DNA: TGTGCCAGCAGCCGTAGGGATAAGGGACAGGGATACACCGGGGAGCTGTTTTTT

J: TRBJ1-5
D: .
size: .
V: TRBV10-3
CDR3: CAISGEDNQPQHF
DNA: TGTGCCATCAGTGGCGAGGACAATCAGCCCCAGCATTTT

J: TRBJ2-5
D: TRBD2
size: .
V: TRBV5-1
CDR3: CASSVTAGGQTETQYF
DNA: TGCGCCAGCAGCGTCACAGCGGGGGGGCAAACGGAGACCCAGTACTTC

J: TRBJ2-7
D: TRBD1
size: .
V: TRBV6-1
CDR3: CASSEAGTGLYEQYF
DNA: TGTGCCAGCAGTGAAGCCGGGACAGGGCTTTACGAGCAGTACTTC

J: TRBJ1-2
D: .
size: .
V: TRBV30
CDR3: CARGGGNYGYTF
DNA: TGTGCCCGCGGCGGGGGGAACTATGGCTACACCTTC

J: TRBJ2-1
D: .
size: .
V: TRBV7-2
CDR3: CASSSQGGSEQFF
DNA: TGTGCCAGCAGCTCCCAGGGCGGCTCTGAGCAGTTCTTC

J: TRBJ1-6
D: .
size: .
V: TRBV9
CDR3: CASSDPGRGSYNSPLHF
DNA: TGTGCCAGCAGCGATCCCGGGAGGGGCTCCTATAATTCACCCCTCCACTTT

J: TRBJ1-1
D: .
size: few
V: TRBV19
CDR3: CASSPVQGPRNTEAFF
DNA: TGTGCCAGTAGCCCTGTACAGGGTCCGAGGAACACTGAAGCTTTCTTT

J: TRBJ1-2
D: TRBD1
size: .
V: TRBV11-2
CDR3: CASSRTGAGGYTF
DNA: TGTGCCAGCAGCCGGACAGGGGCGGGAGGCTACACCTTC

J: TRBJ2-5
D: .
size: few
V: TRBV4-1
CDR3: CASSQVQGETQYF
DNA: TGCGCCAGCAGCCAAGTCCAGGGGGAGACCCAGTACTTC

J: TRBJ1-5
D: TRBD1
size: .
V: TRBV28
CDR3: CASRPRTGRLRNQPQHF
DNA: TGTGCCAGCAGACCGCGGACAGGGAGGTTGCGCAATCAGCCCCAGCATTTT

J: TRBJ1-1
D: .
size: .
V: TRBV5-1
CDR3: CASSLEPTINTEAFF
DNA: TGCGCCAGCAGCTTGGAACCGACTATAAACACTGAAGCTTTCTTT

J: TRBJ2-2
D: .
size: .
V: TRBV18
CDR3: CASSPTDRFNTGELFF
DNA: TGTGCCAGCTCACCGACAGACAGGTTTAACACCGGGGAGCTGTTTTTT

J: TRBJ2-2
D: .
size: .
V: TRBV2
CDR3: CASKGTPNTGELFF
DNA: TGTGCCAGCAAAGGGACTCCGAACACCGGGGAGCTGTTTTTT

J: TRBJ2-2
D: TRBD2
size: .
V: TRBV6-1
CDR3: CASSEFQWTSGSTGELFF
DNA: TGTGCCAGCAGTGAATTTCAGTGGACTAGCGGTTCCACCGGGGAGCTGTTTTTT

J: TRBJ2-4
D: TRBD1
size: .
V: TRBV2
CDR3: CASTNPGTGQNIQYF
DNA: TGTGCCAGCACCAATCCCGGGACAGGGCAAAACATTCAGTACTTC

J: TRBJ1-1
D: .
size: .
V: TRBV29-1
CDR3: CSAQRGAWTEAFF
DNA: TGCAGCGCCCAACGGGGGGCCTGGACTGAAGCTTTCTTT

J: TRBJ2-5
D: TRBD2
size: .
V: TRBV18
CDR3: CASSPGTSQETQYF
DNA: TGTGCCAGCTCCCCCGGGACTAGCCAAGAGACCCAGTACTTC

J: TRBJ1-6
D: .
size: .
V: TRBV6-5
CDR3: CATLRGDSPLHF
DNA: TGTGCCACCCTCAGGGGCGACTCACCCCTCCACTTT

J: TRBJ1-2
D: TRBD1
size: .
V: TRBV9
CDR3: CASSVTGGIGGYTF
DNA: TGTGCCAGCAGCGTAACAGGGGGCATCGGTGGCTACACCTTC

J: TRBJ1-3
D: .
size: once
V: TRBV6-2/TRBV6-3
CDR3: CASSSFRQDSGNTIYF
DNA: TGTGCCAGCAGTTCCTTCCGACAAGACTCTGGAAACACCATATATTTT

J: TRBJ2-1
D: .
size: .
V: TRBV19
CDR3: CASSIFSSYNEQFF
DNA: TGTGCCAGTAGTATCTTCAGCTCCTACAATGAGCAGTTCTTC